This T cell receptor (beta chain) originates from a study of cytomegalovirus exposure and HLA in healthy donors. Regarding the study as a whole: Likely technical artifact: a cluster of highly shared sequence variants. Reportedly, TCR beta sequences accurately predicted HLA-A and HLA-B alleles in most subjects.

The CDR3 consists of 14 residues. V was cut by 5 bases and J by 3 bases, with 13 bases left in between. Per germline, CDR1 MDHEN and CDR2 SYDVKM. Turning to this clone: The antigen is undetermined.

60 Vbeta and 13 Jbeta primers were used in PCR. Measured with immunoSEQ multiplex PCR; TCRdb has only the in-frame clones, and not every one. The repertoire has about 160,000 clones, 78% of them found once; the top ten carry 7%. This chain joins TRBV28 and TRBJ1-2, with D unresolved. This TCR was recovered from a woman aged 40 to 50 in good health and CMV-seropositive. Input material: PBMCs. Here the CDR3 reads CASSRHSSDYGYTF. CDR3 nucleotide sequence: TGTGCCAGCAGTCGTCACTCCTCGGACTATGGCTACACCTTC.